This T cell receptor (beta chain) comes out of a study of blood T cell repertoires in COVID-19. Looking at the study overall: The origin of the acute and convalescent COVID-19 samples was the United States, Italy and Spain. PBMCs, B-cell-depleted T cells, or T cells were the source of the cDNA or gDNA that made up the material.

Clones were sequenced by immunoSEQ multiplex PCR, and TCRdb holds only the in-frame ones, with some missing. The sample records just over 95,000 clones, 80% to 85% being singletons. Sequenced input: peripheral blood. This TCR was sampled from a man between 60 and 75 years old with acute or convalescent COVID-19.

DNA for the CDR3: TGTGCCAGTAGTATGAGTCAAGATACGCAGTATTTT. This gives the protein CASSMSQDTQYF. The J gene is TRBJ2-3, the V gene TRBV19; D is unresolved. Germline-derived CDR1 and CDR2 are LNHDA and SQIVND (reference sequence). The CDR3 contains 12 residues. Trimming took 3 bases from V and 5 from J, leaving 6 bases between them.